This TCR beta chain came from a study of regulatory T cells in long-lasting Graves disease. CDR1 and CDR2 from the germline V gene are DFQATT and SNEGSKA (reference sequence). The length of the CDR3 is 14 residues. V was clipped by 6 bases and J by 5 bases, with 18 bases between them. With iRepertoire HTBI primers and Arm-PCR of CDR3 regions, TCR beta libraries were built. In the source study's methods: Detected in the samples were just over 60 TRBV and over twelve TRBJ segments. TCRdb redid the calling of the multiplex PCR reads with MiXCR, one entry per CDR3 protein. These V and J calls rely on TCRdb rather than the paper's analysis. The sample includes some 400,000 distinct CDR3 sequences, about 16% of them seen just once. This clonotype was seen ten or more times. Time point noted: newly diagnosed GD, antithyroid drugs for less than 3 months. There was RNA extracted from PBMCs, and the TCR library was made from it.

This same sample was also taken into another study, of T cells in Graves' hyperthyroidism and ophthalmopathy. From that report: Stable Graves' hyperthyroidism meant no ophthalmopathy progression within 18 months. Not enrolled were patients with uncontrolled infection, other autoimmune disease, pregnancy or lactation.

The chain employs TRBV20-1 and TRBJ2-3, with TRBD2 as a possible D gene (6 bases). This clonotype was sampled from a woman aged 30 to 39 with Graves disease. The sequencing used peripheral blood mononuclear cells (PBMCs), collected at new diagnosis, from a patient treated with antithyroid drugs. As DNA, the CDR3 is TGCAGTGCCGTGGGGACTCTCCCGGGAGATACGCAGTATTTT. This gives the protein CSAVGTLPGDTQYF.